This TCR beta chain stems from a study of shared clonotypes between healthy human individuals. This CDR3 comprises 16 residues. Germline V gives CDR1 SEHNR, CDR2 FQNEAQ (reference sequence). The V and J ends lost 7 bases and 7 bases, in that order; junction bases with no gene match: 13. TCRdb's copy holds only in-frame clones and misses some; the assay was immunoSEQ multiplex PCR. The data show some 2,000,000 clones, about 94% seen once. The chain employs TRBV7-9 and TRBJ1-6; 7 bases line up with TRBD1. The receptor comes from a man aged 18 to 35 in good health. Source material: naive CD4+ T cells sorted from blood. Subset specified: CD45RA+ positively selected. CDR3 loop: CASTSLTGSRNSPLHF. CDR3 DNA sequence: TGTGCCAGCACCTCCCTGACAGGGTCCCGCAATTCACCCCTCCACTTT. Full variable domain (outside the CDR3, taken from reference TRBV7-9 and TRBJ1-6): DTGVSQNPRHKITKRGQNVTFRCDPISEHNRLYWYRQTLGQGPEFLTYFQNEAQLEKSRLLSDRFSAERPKGSFSTLEIQRTEQGDSAMYLCASTSLTGSRNSPLHFGNGTRLTVT.